These 32 T cell receptor beta chains were all obtained from the same sample, sequenced in a study of blood T cell repertoires in COVID-19. Data came from immunoSEQ multiplex PCR; TCRdb stores just in-frame clones and leaves some out. The table records roughly 200,000 clones, approximately 91% of them present only once. Input material: peripheral blood. These receptor sequences come from a woman aged 40 to 55 who had recovered from COVID-19.

CDR3 DNA sequence: TGTGCCAGCAGCCGGACTAGCGGTACCCAACTAGCCAAAAACATTCAGTACTTC. Its translation: CASSRTSGTQLAKNIQYF. The chain combines TRBV3-1 (or the pseudogene TRBV3-2) with TRBJ2-4, with 10 nucleotides matching TRBD2. The CDR3 has 18 residues. Looked up from germline, CDR1 is LGHDT and CDR2 is YNNKEL (reference sequence). V gave up 4 bases and J gave up 0 bases; unmatched junction bases: 9.

This chain uses TRBV7-8 with TRBJ1-6; D not certain. Trimming cost V 5 bases and J 11 bases, with 22 bases left between them. The CDR3 contains 16 residues. CDR1 is SGHVS, CDR2 FQNEAQ, per germline. The CDR3 reads CASSGGSRPRVTPLHF. The CDR3, as DNA: TGTGCCAGCAGCGGAGGATCACGGCCTCGGGTGACACCCCTCCACTTT.

The chain uses TRBV10-3 and TRBJ2-7; D remains unclear. The V end was cut by 2 bases, the J end by 1 base, with 9 bases between. This CDR3 region has 14 residues. The V gene's germline CDR1 is ENHRY and CDR2 SYGVKD. DNA of the CDR3: TGTGCCATCAGTGAGCGGGTGGAATCCTACGAGCAGTACTTC. Translating it yields CAISERVESYEQYF.

This rearrangement joins TRBV5-5 to TRBJ1-2, with D possibly TRBD1 on 5 matching bases. Germline values: CDR1 SGHKS, CDR2 YYEKEE (reference sequence). The CDR3 totals 15 residues. The V end was cut by 6 bases, the J end by 0 bases, with 15 bases between. CDR3 in amino acids: CASTPDSAANYGYTF. For the CDR3, the DNA is TGTGCCAGCACCCCCGACAGCGCAGCTAACTATGGCTACACCTTC.

The chain uses TRBV28 and TRBJ2-1; 9 nucleotides line up with TRBD1. The CDR3 runs to 15 residues. Germline assignment: CDR1 MDHEN and CDR2 SYDVKM. V lost 6 bases, J lost 7 bases, and 10 bases stayed unmatched. The CDR3 protein is CASRRGGTGSNEQFF. The CDR3, as DNA: TGTGCCAGCAGACGAGGTGGGACAGGGTCTAATGAGCAGTTCTTC.

The chain joins TRBV3-1 (or the pseudogene TRBV3-2) to TRBJ2-1; perhaps TRBD2 as D (5 bases). Trimming took off 0 bases at V and 12 bases at J, with 18 bases between the two ends. This CDR3 has 15 residues. Per germline, CDR1 LGHDT and CDR2 YNNKEL (reference sequence). The CDR3 DNA reads TGTGCCAGCAGCCAAGATCATCCTAGCATATCCGTGCAGTTCTTC. The encoded protein is CASSQDHPSISVQFF.

This clone was detected once. This chain uses TRBV18 with TRBJ1-1; D call uncertain. The germline CDR1 and CDR2 sequences are KGHSH and LQKENI. V lost 7 bases and J lost 5, with 11 bases in between. The CDR3 is 12 residues long. The CDR3: CASYQFGTEAFF. In nucleotides, the CDR3 is TGTGCCAGCTACCAATTCGGGACTGAAGCTTTCTTT.

This chain uses TRBV19 with TRBJ1-1, with D possibly being TRBD1 (6 bases). CDR3 size: 14 residues. V was clipped by 5 bases and J by 5 bases, with 15 bases between them. Germline assignment: CDR1 LNHDA and CDR2 SQIVND (reference sequence). CDR3 amino acids: CASSVGRQGTEAFF. The DNA of the CDR3 is TGTGCCAGTAGTGTTGGCCGCCAGGGGACTGAAGCTTTCTTT.

The V gene is TRBV24-1, the J gene TRBJ2-7, with D perhaps TRBD2 (6 bases). The CDR3 spans 14 residues. Trimming cost V 1 base and J 6 bases, with 12 bases left between them. Germline loops: CDR1 KGHDR, CDR2 SFDVKD. CDR3 in amino acids: CATSDFRGGLEQYF. The CDR3 coding sequence is TGTGCCACCAGTGATTTTCGGGGAGGTCTCGAGCAGTACTTC.

On this clone: A much larger clone sits a single nucleotide away, making a read error possible. The rearrangement links TRBV27 to TRBJ1-1; no firm D call. V was pared by 4 bases and J by 0 bases, with 3 bases between. Germline CDR1 and CDR2: MNHEY and SMNVEV (reference sequence). This CDR3 is built from 12 residues. The CDR3 loop reads CASSSVNTEAFF. CDR3 DNA: TGTGCCAGCAGTTCGGTGAACACTGAAGCTTTCTTT.

The J gene is TRBJ1-2, the V gene TRBV7-2; D is possibly TRBD1 (6 bases). The CDR3 totals 14 residues. V gave up 6 bases and J gave up 0 bases, with 11 bases separating them. CDR1 and CDR2 (germline): SGHTA, FQGNSA. This chain's CDR3 is CASSLGQSNYGYTF. The CDR3 DNA sequence: TGTGCCAGCAGTCTCGGACAGTCTAACTATGGCTACACCTTC.

CDR3: CASSLYGGTGGMEPQHF. The CDR3 DNA follows: TGTGCCAGCAGTTTGTATGGCGGGACAGGGGGCATGGAGCCCCAGCATTTT. This rearrangement joins TRBV28 to TRBJ1-5; 12 nucleotides align to TRBD1. CDR1 and CDR2 from the germline V gene are MDHEN and SYDVKM. J was trimmed by 8 bases and V by 3 bases; bases with no gene match: 11. This CDR3 is 17 amino acids long.

This chain links TRBV10-1 with TRBJ1-5; D possibly corresponds to TRBD1 (6 bases). V lost 4 bases and J lost 7, with 14 bases in between. The CDR3 consists of 14 residues. Per germline, CDR1 WNHNN and CDR2 SYGVQD (reference sequence). CDR3 coding DNA: TGCGCCAGCAGTGTTAAGGGGGGGAAACAGCCCCAGCATTTT. Translating it yields CASSVKGGKQPQHF.

The chain links TRBV27 to TRBJ1-4, with 9 nucleotides matching TRBD1. The CDR3 is made up of 15 amino acids. CDR1 is MNHEY and CDR2 is SMNVEV in the germline V gene (reference sequence). Trimming at V came to 1 base and at J to 5 bases, leaving 2 bases not matched to a gene. The CDR3 is CASSLLGTGNEKLFF. Written as DNA, the CDR3 is TGTGCCAGCAGTTTATTAGGGACAGGGAATGAAAAACTGTTTTTT.

This clone was counted a few times. The chain uses TRBV5-1 and TRBJ2-2; D is possibly TRBD1 (6 bases). The V end lost 9 bases, the J end lost 1 base, and 19 bases lay between the germline ends. This CDR3 is built from 16 residues. The germline V gene has CDR1 SGHRS and CDR2 YFSETQ. CDR3 coding DNA: TGCGCCACCACCAACACAGGGCAGGGGAACACCGGGGAGCTGTTTTTT. Translating it yields CATTNTGQGNTGELFF.

The V and J genes are TRBV18 and TRBJ1-1; D possibly corresponds to TRBD1 (5 bases). The germline V gene has CDR1 KGHSH and CDR2 LQKENI. The CDR3 runs 15 residues. Trimming pared 0 bases from V and 0 bases from J, leaving 8 bases between. Written as DNA, the CDR3 is TGTGCCAGCTCACCACCGACAGTTATGAACACTGAAGCTTTCTTT. This encodes CASSPPTVMNTEAFF.

The rearrangement joins TRBV18 to TRBJ2-7; 10 nucleotides agree with TRBD1. V shed 5 bases, J shed 3 bases, and the junction held 13 bases outside the gene matches. The CDR3 is made up of 17 amino acids. In germline, CDR1 is KGHSH, CDR2 LQKENI. The CDR3 is CASSKRASGTGDYEQYF. The CDR3 nucleotides read TGTGCCAGCTCAAAGAGGGCGTCCGGGACAGGGGACTACGAGCAGTACTTC.

This rearrangement joins TRBV7-6 to TRBJ2-3; a weak D match, TRBD2 (5 bases). This CDR3 region has 17 residues. Germline-derived CDR1 and CDR2 are SGHVS and FNYEAQ. The ends were cut back, 1 base at V and 2 bases at J, with 16 bases in the middle. The CDR3 DNA is TGTGCCAGCAGCTTAGAGGTAGCGAAAGGGAACACAGATACGCAGTATTTT. Amino acid sequence: CASSLEVAKGNTDTQYF.

This chain connects TRBV28 to TRBJ2-5; the D gene is possibly TRBD1 (5 bases). The germline V and J ends were trimmed by 2 bases and 3 bases, with 7 bases remaining between them. Germline CDR1 is MDHEN and CDR2 is SYDVKM. The CDR3 is made up of 13 amino acids. CDR3 bases: TGTGCCAGCAGTTTAGGCAGGGAAGAGACCCAGTACTTC. It yields the protein CASSLGREETQYF.

The rearrangement links TRBV5-8 to TRBJ2-3, with 7 positions matching TRBD1. The CDR3 runs 17 residues. V trimming: 2 bases; J trimming: 3 bases; junction bases outside the gene matches: 12. Germline-derived CDR1 and CDR2 are SGHTS and YDEGEE. Here the CDR3 reads CASSFGSTGAVTDTQYF. CDR3 coding DNA: TGTGCCAGCAGCTTCGGTAGTACAGGGGCTGTTACAGATACGCAGTATTTT.

This clone was detected only once. J is TRBJ1-1 and V is TRBV19; TRBD1 matches 8 bases. Trimming at V came to 7 bases and at J to 4 bases, leaving 2 bases not matched to a gene. Per germline, CDR1 LNHDA and CDR2 SQIVND (reference sequence). This CDR3 is 12 amino acids long. The CDR3 loop reads CASNTGGTEAFF. CDR3 in DNA: TGTGCCAGTAATACAGGGGGCACTGAAGCTTTCTTT. Using reference TRBV19 and TRBJ1-1 for the parts outside the CDR3, the full variable domain is DGGITQSPKYLFRKEGQNVTLSCEQNLNHDAMYWYRQDPGQGLRLIYYSQIVNDFQKGDIAEGYSVSREKKESFPLTVTSAQKNPTAFYLCASNTGGTEAFFGQGTRLTVV.

The chain has TRBV7-2 and TRBJ2-5, with D possibly TRBD2 on 5 matching bases. V lost 3 bases and J 3 bases, leaving 14 bases between the germline ends. This CDR3 comprises 15 residues. Looked up from germline, CDR1 is SGHTA and CDR2 is FQGNSA. The CDR3 nucleotides are TGTGCCAGCAGCTTCCTCGGACTCGGGGAAGAGACCCAGTACTTC. The encoded protein is CASSFLGLGEETQYF.

The chain has TRBV9 and TRBJ2-3; 8 bases agree with TRBD1. The CDR3 totals 16 residues. In germline, CDR1 is SGDLS, CDR2 YYNGEE. Trimming removed 4 bases from V and 3 bases from J; junction bases left unmatched: 10. For the CDR3, the DNA is TGTGCCAGCAGCTCCCAACCGGGACAGGTTACAGATACGCAGTATTTT. This translates into CASSSQPGQVTDTQYF.

The CDR3 DNA follows: TGTGCCAGCAGCCAAGATCCGAATCAGCCCCAGCATTTT. It yields the protein CASSQDPNQPQHF. The chain combines TRBV14 with TRBJ1-5, with D hard to call. V shed 0 bases and J shed 4 bases, with 4 bases lying between them. The germline CDR1 and CDR2 sequences are SGHDN and FVKESK. The CDR3 has 13 residues.

The genes are TRBV6-6 and TRBJ2-1; TRBD2 aligns across 13 bases. The germline gives CDR1 MNHNY, CDR2 SVGAGI (reference sequence). The CDR3 is 18 amino acids. V dropped 7 bases and J dropped 4; count of bases not matched to a gene: 13. CDR3 nucleotide sequence: TGTGCCAGCACTCGATCCAAGCCGGGACTAGCGGGGTACAATGAGCAGTTCTTC. As protein: CASTRSKPGLAGYNEQFF.

The chain joins TRBV21-1 to TRBJ1-5; the table's D call of TRBD1 was not tested on the DNA. TRBV21-1 is a pseudogene locus. CDR3 length equals 15 residues. CDR3 loop: CASSISRDRDQPQHF. For the CDR3, the DNA is TGTGCCAGCAGTATTAGTCGGGACAGAGATCAGCCCCAGCATTTT.

Only one count was recorded for this clone. The V and J genes are TRBV5-4 and TRBJ2-3, with TRBD1 identical over 10 bases. This CDR3 has 16 residues. Looked up from germline, CDR1 is SGHNT and CDR2 is YYREEE (reference sequence). Trimming took 2 bases from V and 4 from J; bases not matched to a gene: 7. This CDR3 is CASSFGRDRGPDTQYF. The CDR3 nucleotides read TGTGCCAGCAGCTTCGGACGGGACAGGGGCCCAGATACGCAGTATTTT.

The chain joins TRBV28 to TRBJ1-5, with a possible D match to TRBD1 (5 bases). The CDR3 loop spans 16 amino acids. Trimming took 3 bases from V and 0 from J, leaving 12 bases between them. Per the germline V gene, CDR1 is MDHEN and CDR2 is SYDVKM. For the CDR3, the DNA is TGTGCCAGCAGTTTGGGGAGGGGAAGTAGCAATCAGCCCCAGCATTTT. It specifies CASSLGRGSSNQPQHF.

The V and J genes are TRBV9 and TRBJ1-5, with a possible D match to TRBD1 (5 bases). Germline values: CDR1 SGDLS, CDR2 YYNGEE. V lost 2 bases and J lost 5, with 14 bases in between. The CDR3 is 15 amino acids. The CDR3 region has the DNA TGTGCCAGCAGCGTCGAAGGCAGGGTAGATCAGCCCCAGCATTTT. This encodes CASSVEGRVDQPQHF.

The chain recombines TRBV11-2 with TRBJ1-5; possible D gene TRBD1, 5 bases. Trimming cost V 4 bases and J 3 bases, with 13 bases left between them. This CDR3 has 15 residues. Germline V CDR1 and CDR2: SGHAT, FQNNGV. The CDR3 loop reads CASSSSGDFNQPQHF. The CDR3 DNA follows: TGTGCCAGCAGCTCCTCGGGGGACTTCAATCAGCCCCAGCATTTT.

This clone was recorded once. The chain combines TRBV4-2 with TRBJ2-3; D is perhaps TRBD1 (6 bases). Trimming stripped 0 bases from V and 5 bases from J, with 21 bases between. The V gene's germline CDR1 is LGHNA and CDR2 YNFKEQ. CDR3 length: 18 residues. The CDR3 DNA follows: TGTGCCAGCAGCCAAGATGAGGTGGGCTCAAGGGGGTTAGATACGCAGTATTTT. It specifies CASSQDEVGSRGLDTQYF.

The genes are TRBV29-1 and TRBJ2-1, with 7 bases aligning to TRBD2. The V gene end was trimmed by 6 bases and the J gene end by 6 bases; junction bases not matched to a gene: 14. The length of the CDR3 is 15 residues. From germline, CDR1 is SQVTM and CDR2 ANQGSEA. The CDR3 sequence is CSVVLGEGQSNEQFF. As DNA, the CDR3 is TGCAGCGTGGTCTTGGGGGAGGGCCAGTCCAATGAGCAGTTCTTC.